This entry features one TCR beta chain sequence. Its antigen remains unknown. The CDR3 consists of 13 residues. The V gene's germline CDR1 is SGHAT and CDR2 FQNNGV. The V end lost 4 bases, the J end lost 8 bases, and 12 bases lay between the germline ends. This record belongs to a study of identical twins. General study results and limits: Clonotypes of the beta chain that were abundant in cord blood carried fewer insertions (memory repertoires showed none).

TCRdb redid the calling of the 5' RACE reads with MiXCR, one entry per CDR3 protein. The repertoire holds 200,000 to 250,000 distinct CDR3 sequences, less than 8% seen once, with more than 1.5% in the top ten. These sequences were also reported in another study, on yellow fever vaccine responses in identical twins. That study adds: A vaccine T cell response that seemed partly convergent and partly personalized was reported in twins.

The sample comprised memory (CD45RO+) T cells sorted from blood. The sequence derives from a woman between 18 and 29 years old in good health. The chain combines TRBV11-2 with TRBJ2-4, with D possibly matching TRBD2 (6 bases). The CDR3 sequence: CASSSRGWDIQYF. As DNA, the CDR3 is TGTGCCAGCAGCTCTCGGGGGTGGGACATTCAGTACTTC.